This T cell receptor beta chain was retrieved from a study of blood T cell repertoires in COVID-19. Whole-study context: Spain, Italy and the United States supplied samples that represented acute and convalescent COVID-19. PBMCs, B-cell-depleted T cells, or T cells provided the cDNA or gDNA that made up the material.

TCRdb's table, derived via immunoSEQ multiplex PCR, lists solely in-frame clones and lacks some. The sample has about 97,000 clones, more than 75% seen once. The V gene's germline CDR1 is KGHSH and CDR2 LQKENI. The CDR3 has 14 residues. This receptor was taken from a woman aged 30 to 39 with acute or convalescent COVID-19. Sequenced sample: peripheral blood. V usage is TRBV18 and J usage is TRBJ2-3; maybe TRBD1 (5 bases). CDR3 region: CAVGGHSGTDTQYF. For the CDR3, the DNA is TGTGCGGTAGGCGGACACTCGGGCACAGATACGCAGTATTTT.